This TCR beta chain originates from a study of T cells in Graves' hyperthyroidism and ophthalmopathy. Deletions cut 3 bases from V and 7 bases from J, with 9 bases between. The CDR3 consists of 12 residues. In germline, CDR1 is MDHEN, CDR2 SYDVKM. This clonotype was seen repeatedly, ten times or more. Authors of the study amplified TCR beta CDR3 regions from RNA transcripts. HTBI primers were employed in a first-round RT-PCR of the TCR CDR3. TCRdb recomputed calls from the multiplex PCR reads with MiXCR, one row per CDR3 protein. The repertoire has 500,000 to 750,000 distinct CDR3 sequences, approximately 15% of them found once; the top ten carry over 6%.

The sequence was obtained from a woman under 30 with Graves' ophthalmopathy. J is TRBJ1-1 and V is TRBV28, with D unresolved. Material: blood. In DNA, the CDR3 is TGTGCCAGCAGTTTCCCAGACCGTGAAGCTTTCTTT. This codes for CASSFPDREAFF.